Listed below are T cell receptor beta chains from one sample, sequenced in a study of blood T cell repertoires in COVID-19. Method: immunoSEQ multiplex PCR; TCRdb's copy keeps in-frame clones and lacks some. The sample contains around 700,000 clones, 85% to 90% of which appear only once. Sequenced material: peripheral blood. Receptors were obtained from a woman between 18 and 29 years old with acute or convalescent COVID-19. Both conserved end residues are part of each CDR3. D genes are given only for firm matches.

CDR3: CASSHGQGFPYEQYF
DNA: TGTGCCAGCAGCCATGGACAGGGTTTTCCTTACGAGCAGTACTTC
D: TRBD1
V: TRBV3-1/TRBV3-2
J: TRBJ2-7

CDR3: CASSSDRVPYNEQFF
DNA: TGTGCCAGCAGCTCCGACAGGGTCCCCTACAATGAGCAGTTCTTC
D: TRBD1
V: TRBV5-5
J: TRBJ2-1

CDR3: CASSLTDSTYEQYF
DNA: TGTGCCAGCAGCCTGACAGACAGTACCTACGAGCAGTACTTC
D: .
V: TRBV5-6
J: TRBJ2-7

CDR3: CASSLDRVNGYTF
DNA: TGCGCCAGCAGTTTGGACAGGGTCAATGGCTACACCTTC
D: TRBD1
V: TRBV5-1
J: TRBJ1-2

CDR3: CASSGQLHSGNTIYF
DNA: TGTGCCAGCAGCGGACAGCTTCACTCTGGAAACACCATATATTTT
D: .
V: TRBV9
J: TRBJ1-3

CDR3: CASSVAGGPILDNEQFF
DNA: TGTGCCAGCAGCGTAGCGGGGGGGCCGATTCTCGACAATGAGCAGTTCTTC
D: TRBD2
V: TRBV9
J: TRBJ2-1

CDR3: CASSQTGNTGELFF
DNA: TGTGCCAGCAGTCAAACAGGGAACACCGGGGAGCTGTTTTTT
D: .
V: TRBV14
J: TRBJ2-2

CDR3: CASSPQENTEAFF
DNA: TGTGCCAGCAGCCCTCAGGAAAACACTGAAGCTTTCTTT
D: .
V: TRBV11-2
J: TRBJ1-1

CDR3: CASSLQGETQYF
DNA: TGTGCCAGCAGCCTACAGGGGGAGACCCAGTACTTC
D: TRBD1
V: TRBV11-2
J: TRBJ2-5

CDR3: CATDPGGLNEQYF
DNA: TGTGCCACGGACCCAGGGGGTTTGAACGAGCAGTACTTC
D: TRBD1
V: TRBV2
J: TRBJ2-7

CDR3: CASSFSLRQGPDTQYF
DNA: TGTGCCAGCAGCTTTTCCCTGAGACAGGGACCAGATACGCAGTATTTT
D: TRBD1
V: TRBV7-6
J: TRBJ2-3